These T cell receptor beta chains were read from a single sample in a study of T-cell memory formation after mild COVID-19. A single record per CDR3 protein comes from TCRdb applying MiXCR to the 5' RACE reads. Of fewer than 550,000 distinct CDR3 sequences in the sample, 20% were seen once. What was sequenced was PBMCs or a T cell subset sorted from them (not recorded which). Every receptor here comes from an adult woman who had mild COVID-19 (a few samples of this study predate the infection). Cell type and time point are not known. CDR3s include the opening cysteine and the closing phenylalanine or tryptophan. A D gene is named only where the DNA matches it firmly. Expanded clones are given a class, and other clones once, few, many or no size at all.

J gene: TRBJ2-7; clone size: few; V gene: TRBV3-1; D gene: .; CDR3 DNA: TGTGCCAGCAGCCAAGTCTATAGTTCCTACGAGCAGTACTTC; CDR3 protein: CASSQVYSSYEQYF
J gene: TRBJ2-1; clone size: few; V gene: TRBV12-3/TRBV12-4; D gene: TRBD1; CDR3 DNA: TGTGCCAGCAGTTTAGTCCAGGGGGCGAGAAATGAGCAGTTCTTC; CDR3 protein: CASSLVQGARNEQFF
J gene: TRBJ2-7; clone size: .; V gene: TRBV7-9; D gene: .; CDR3 DNA: TGTGCCAGCTCCGGGTGGACGGACGGCCCCAGGGAGCAGTACTTC; CDR3 protein: CASSGWTDGPREQYF
J gene: TRBJ2-4; clone size: .; V gene: TRBV20-1; D gene: .; CDR3 DNA: TGCAGTGCTAGAGATATGAGGGGTTCGTCCAAAAACATTCAGTACTTC; CDR3 protein: CSARDMRGSSKNIQYF
J gene: TRBJ1-5; clone size: .; V gene: TRBV20-1; D gene: .; CDR3 DNA: TGCAGCACGCGGACAGCGAAGGGTAGCAATCAGCCCCAGCATTTT; CDR3 protein: CSTRTAKGSNQPQHF
J gene: TRBJ2-7; clone size: .; V gene: TRBV7-7; D gene: .; CDR3 DNA: TGTGCTAGCAGCGCGGGACTGAGAGGCCAGGGATCCTACGAGCAGTACTTC; CDR3 protein: CASSAGLRGQGSYEQYF
J gene: TRBJ2-5; clone size: .; V gene: TRBV4-3; D gene: .; CDR3 DNA: TGCGCCAGCAGCCAAACCGACAGGTTACAAGAGACCCAGTACTTC; CDR3 protein: CASSQTDRLQETQYF
J gene: TRBJ2-7; clone size: .; V gene: TRBV7-2; D gene: TRBD2; CDR3 DNA: TGTGCCAGCAGCTTAGCGACAGCGGGAGCTTCCTACGAGCAGTACTTC; CDR3 protein: CASSLATAGASYEQYF
J gene: TRBJ2-3; clone size: few; V gene: TRBV5-1; D gene: TRBD1; CDR3 DNA: TGCGCCAGCAGCTCGGGGACAGGGGGCTTGGGGCAGTATTTT; CDR3 protein: CASSSGTGGLGQYF
J gene: TRBJ2-7; clone size: many; V gene: TRBV6-6; D gene: .; CDR3 DNA: TGTGCCAGCAGTGCGGGACTCCGTAACGAGCAGTACTTC; CDR3 protein: CASSAGLRNEQYF
J gene: TRBJ2-7; clone size: .; V gene: TRBV4-3; D gene: TRBD2; CDR3 DNA: TGCGCCAGCAGCCAAGAGACTAGCGGCTCCTACGAGCAGTACTTC; CDR3 protein: CASSQETSGSYEQYF
J gene: TRBJ2-2; clone size: .; V gene: TRBV7-8; D gene: TRBD1; CDR3 DNA: TGTGCCAGCAGCTCCGAAAATCGGACAGGGGGATCCACCGGGGAGCTGTTTTTT; CDR3 protein: CASSSENRTGGSTGELFF
J gene: TRBJ2-7; clone size: .; V gene: TRBV5-6; D gene: .; CDR3 DNA: TGTGCCAGCAGCCGCGAGGAGGGGTATATATCCTACGAGCAGTACTTC; CDR3 protein: CASSREEGYISYEQYF
J gene: TRBJ2-2; clone size: few; V gene: TRBV9; D gene: TRBD1; CDR3 DNA: TGTGCCAGCAGCTTCCCGACAGGGGGCACGAACACCGGGGAGCTGTTTTTT; CDR3 protein: CASSFPTGGTNTGELFF
J gene: TRBJ2-3; clone size: .; V gene: TRBV5-1; D gene: .; CDR3 DNA: TGCGCCAGCAGCTTGGCCGGCCAGGGAGATACGCAGTATTTT; CDR3 protein: CASSLAGQGDTQYF
J gene: TRBJ2-1; clone size: few; V gene: TRBV9; D gene: TRBD1; CDR3 DNA: TGTGCCAGCAGCGTAGTGTCAGGGGGCAATGAGCAGTTCTTC; CDR3 protein: CASSVVSGGNEQFF
J gene: TRBJ2-7; clone size: .; V gene: TRBV5-1; D gene: .; CDR3 DNA: TGCGCCAGCAGCCCGCTCGAGGGGGGAGGGCCGCACGAGCAGTACTTC; CDR3 protein: CASSPLEGGGPHEQYF
J gene: TRBJ2-1; clone size: many; V gene: TRBV28; D gene: TRBD1; CDR3 DNA: TGTGCCAGCAGTTCGACAGGGTACAATGAGCAGTTCTTC; CDR3 protein: CASSSTGYNEQFF
J gene: TRBJ1-1; clone size: once; V gene: TRBV4-1; D gene: TRBD1; CDR3 DNA: TGCGCCAGCAGCCAGCAGGGGGCGCGTGTTGAAGCTTTCTTT; CDR3 protein: CASSQQGARVEAFF
J gene: TRBJ1-2; clone size: .; V gene: TRBV2; D gene: .; CDR3 DNA: TGTGCCAGCAGGGATGAACACAGGGCCTCCCCCTATGGCTACACCTTC; CDR3 protein: CASRDEHRASPYGYTF
J gene: TRBJ2-4; clone size: few; V gene: TRBV10-3; D gene: TRBD1; CDR3 DNA: TGTGCCATCAGTGAACCGGGACAGGGTGAAAACATTCAGTACTTC; CDR3 protein: CAISEPGQGENIQYF
J gene: TRBJ1-2; clone size: .; V gene: TRBV19; D gene: .; CDR3 DNA: TGTGCCAGTGGGCGGCCTCCTGCCAGCTATGGCTACACCTTC; CDR3 protein: CASGRPPASYGYTF
J gene: TRBJ1-4; clone size: few; V gene: TRBV20-1; D gene: TRBD1; CDR3 DNA: TGCAGTCTGGAACAGGGGGCAAAACTGTTTTTT; CDR3 protein: CSLEQGAKLFF
J gene: TRBJ2-3; clone size: many; V gene: TRBV18; D gene: .; CDR3 DNA: TGTGCCAGCTCACCAGGGGGTTCCGATACGCAGTATTTT; CDR3 protein: CASSPGGSDTQYF
J gene: TRBJ2-7; clone size: few; V gene: TRBV29-1; D gene: .; CDR3 DNA: TGCAGCGCAGCGACAGCCTTATACGAGCAGTACTTC; CDR3 protein: CSAATALYEQYF
J gene: TRBJ1-5; clone size: few; V gene: TRBV20-1; D gene: TRBD1; CDR3 DNA: TGCAGTGCTAGAGATGGGACAGGGGTGGGCAATCAGCCCCAGCATTTT; CDR3 protein: CSARDGTGVGNQPQHF
J gene: TRBJ2-3; clone size: .; V gene: TRBV6-5; D gene: .; CDR3 DNA: TGTGCCAGCAGTTACTCGACTTACGGGACGACTAGCACAGATACGCAGTATTTT; CDR3 protein: CASSYSTYGTTSTDTQYF
J gene: TRBJ2-1; clone size: few; V gene: TRBV9; D gene: .; CDR3 DNA: TGTGCCAGCAGCGTAGAAACAGGATTTTACAATGAGCAGTTCTTC; CDR3 protein: CASSVETGFYNEQFF
J gene: TRBJ1-1; clone size: .; V gene: TRBV7-6; D gene: .; CDR3 DNA: TGTGCCAGCAGCTTAGGGTCGGGGGTCACTGAAGCTTTCTTT; CDR3 protein: CASSLGSGVTEAFF
J gene: TRBJ2-7; clone size: .; V gene: TRBV6-6; D gene: TRBD2; CDR3 DNA: TGTGCCACCTGTCCCGATAGCGGGAGATCCTACGAGCAGTACTTC; CDR3 protein: CATCPDSGRSYEQYF
J gene: TRBJ2-7; clone size: .; V gene: TRBV5-1; D gene: TRBD1; CDR3 DNA: TGCGCCAGCAGCTTGTATCAGGGGGCAAAGGGCTACGAGCAGTACTTC; CDR3 protein: CASSLYQGAKGYEQYF
J gene: TRBJ2-1; clone size: few; V gene: TRBV3-1; D gene: TRBD2; CDR3 DNA: TGTGCCAGCAGCCCTCCGGGACTAGCGGCGAACAATGAGCAGTTCTTC; CDR3 protein: CASSPPGLAANNEQFF
J gene: TRBJ2-3; clone size: .; V gene: TRBV5-1; D gene: .; CDR3 DNA: TGCGCCAGCAGCATCCCCGATACGCAGTATTTT; CDR3 protein: CASSIPDTQYF
J gene: TRBJ2-6; clone size: .; V gene: TRBV9; D gene: .; CDR3 DNA: TGTGCCAGCAGCGTACTGGGTACTGGGGCCAACGTCCTGACTTTC; CDR3 protein: CASSVLGTGANVLTF
J gene: TRBJ2-4; clone size: few; V gene: TRBV25-1; D gene: .; CDR3 DNA: TGTGCCAGCAGTGAATTGGGCAGGGAAACCAAAAACATTCAGTACTTC; CDR3 protein: CASSELGRETKNIQYF
J gene: TRBJ1-1; clone size: .; V gene: TRBV29-1; D gene: TRBD1; CDR3 DNA: TGCAGCGTTGAAGGGCAGGGGGGGACGACTGAAGCTTTCTTT; CDR3 protein: CSVEGQGGTTEAFF
J gene: TRBJ2-7; clone size: few; V gene: TRBV7-8; D gene: .; CDR3 DNA: TGTGCCAGCAGCTTGCAGCGGGTTGGCTACGAGCAGTACTTC; CDR3 protein: CASSLQRVGYEQYF
J gene: TRBJ1-5; clone size: few; V gene: TRBV29-1; D gene: .; CDR3 DNA: TGCAGCCCCGAACGGAAGGGTTGTCAGCCCCAGCATTTT; CDR3 protein: CSPERKGCQPQHF
J gene: TRBJ2-7; clone size: .; V gene: TRBV6-2/TRBV6-3; D gene: .; CDR3 DNA: TGTGCCAGCAGTTATCCCGCAGGTCGAAGCTCCTACGAGCAGTACTTC; CDR3 protein: CASSYPAGRSSYEQYF
J gene: TRBJ2-1; clone size: once; V gene: TRBV4-1; D gene: TRBD1; CDR3 DNA: TGCGCCAGCAGCTACGACAGGGCGTACAATGAGCAGTTCTTC; CDR3 protein: CASSYDRAYNEQFF
J gene: TRBJ1-5; clone size: few; V gene: TRBV7-8; D gene: .; CDR3 DNA: TGTGCCAGCAGCTTAGGGGGGTCGCCCCAGCATTTT; CDR3 protein: CASSLGGSPQHF
J gene: TRBJ1-1; clone size: few; V gene: TRBV19; D gene: TRBD1; CDR3 DNA: TGTGCCAGTAGTGGGACAGCCTCCGAGGACACTGAAGCTTTCTTT; CDR3 protein: CASSGTASEDTEAFF
J gene: TRBJ1-2; clone size: few; V gene: TRBV12-3/TRBV12-4; D gene: TRBD1; CDR3 DNA: TGTGCCAGCGGCCCTTCCCTACAGGGGGAAGGCTACACCTTC; CDR3 protein: CASGPSLQGEGYTF
J gene: TRBJ2-7; clone size: few; V gene: TRBV29-1; D gene: .; CDR3 DNA: TGCAGCGGGACAGCGAATGCCTACGAGCAGTACTTC; CDR3 protein: CSGTANAYEQYF
J gene: TRBJ1-1; clone size: few; V gene: TRBV18; D gene: TRBD1; CDR3 DNA: TGTGCCAGCTCACCACCGACAGGGGGGGACACTGAAGCTTTCTTT; CDR3 protein: CASSPPTGGDTEAFF
J gene: TRBJ2-7; clone size: .; V gene: TRBV3-1; D gene: TRBD1; CDR3 DNA: TGTGCCAGCAGCCTCGTGGGGACAGGGGTGCACGAGCAGTACTTC; CDR3 protein: CASSLVGTGVHEQYF
J gene: TRBJ2-3; clone size: few; V gene: TRBV27; D gene: .; CDR3 DNA: TGTGCCAGCAGTTCCACGAACCAAGGGACGCAGTATTTT; CDR3 protein: CASSSTNQGTQYF
J gene: TRBJ1-1; clone size: once; V gene: TRBV7-9; D gene: .; CDR3 DNA: TGTGCCAGCAGCTTAGGATCGATTCGGAGACCGCAGAACACTGAAGCTTTCTTT; CDR3 protein: CASSLGSIRRPQNTEAFF
J gene: TRBJ2-3; clone size: .; V gene: TRBV9; D gene: TRBD2; CDR3 DNA: TGTGCCAGCAGCGCCGGGGGGTTCACAGATACGCAGTATTTT; CDR3 protein: CASSAGGFTDTQYF
J gene: TRBJ1-1; clone size: few; V gene: TRBV3-1; D gene: .; CDR3 DNA: TGTGCCAGCGGTTGGAAAAACCGGGAAGGCACGGCCCGGGGCTCTGAAGCTTTCTTT; CDR3 protein: CASGWKNREGTARGSEAFF
J gene: TRBJ1-5; clone size: .; V gene: TRBV7-9; D gene: .; CDR3 DNA: TGTGCCAGCAGCTCGAGCCATGGAGGACAGCCCCAGCATTTT; CDR3 protein: CASSSSHGGQPQHF
J gene: TRBJ1-5; clone size: .; V gene: TRBV5-1; D gene: .; CDR3 DNA: TGCGCCAGCAGCTTGGAGGGGAGCAATCAGCCCCAGCATTTT; CDR3 protein: CASSLEGSNQPQHF
J gene: TRBJ1-6; clone size: few; V gene: TRBV12-3/TRBV12-4; D gene: .; CDR3 DNA: TGTGCCAGCAGTTTACAGGATGGGGGTTCACCCCTCCACTTT; CDR3 protein: CASSLQDGGSPLHF
J gene: TRBJ2-7; clone size: .; V gene: TRBV12-3/TRBV12-4; D gene: .; CDR3 DNA: TGTGCCAGCAGTTTCGAACCCCGCACCTACGAGCAGTACTTC; CDR3 protein: CASSFEPRTYEQYF
J gene: TRBJ1-4; clone size: few; V gene: TRBV5-1; D gene: .; CDR3 DNA: TGCGCCAGCAGTATGACAGCAGCTAATGAAAAACTGTTTTTT; CDR3 protein: CASSMTAANEKLFF
J gene: TRBJ2-3; clone size: few; V gene: TRBV24-1; D gene: .; CDR3 DNA: TGTGCCACCAGTGATTCCCCAGATACGCAGTATTTT; CDR3 protein: CATSDSPDTQYF
J gene: TRBJ1-1; clone size: .; V gene: TRBV27; D gene: .; CDR3 DNA: TGTGCCAGCAGTTTTAGTTCGGGGGGGCTGGGCACTGAAGCTTTCTTT; CDR3 protein: CASSFSSGGLGTEAFF
J gene: TRBJ1-5; clone size: many; V gene: TRBV7-9; D gene: TRBD1; CDR3 DNA: TGTGCCAGCAGTGACAGGGGCAATCAGCCCCAGCATTTT; CDR3 protein: CASSDRGNQPQHF
J gene: TRBJ2-1; clone size: .; V gene: TRBV7-3; D gene: .; CDR3 DNA: TGTGCCAGCAGTTCGTCGGACGGAAACGAGTTCTTC; CDR3 protein: CASSSSDGNEFF
J gene: TRBJ2-7; clone size: many; V gene: TRBV4-2; D gene: TRBD2; CDR3 DNA: TGTGCCAGCAGCCCTCGACTAGCGGGAGGGCCTTACGAGCAGTACTTC; CDR3 protein: CASSPRLAGGPYEQYF